Listed here are 6 T cell receptor beta chains from one sample, sequenced in a study of identical twins. One entry per CDR3 protein, called by TCRdb with MiXCR from the 5' RACE reads. The data show about 530,000 distinct CDR3 sequences, with more than 20% seen just once and approximately 0.5% held by the top ten. The same data also went into a second study, on yellow fever vaccine responses in identical twins.

Sequencing input: CD4+ T cells sorted from blood. These TCRs come from a woman younger than 30 in good health.

This clonotype occurred many times. CDR3 nucleotides: TGTGCCAGCAGCAGGGGACTAGCGGGAGAGAATGAGCAGTTCTTC. Translation gives CASSRGLAGENEQFF. The gene calls are TRBV7-9 and TRBJ2-1; 14 bases are a match to TRBD2. Germline V gene sequence: CDR1 SEHNR, CDR2 FQNEAQ (reference sequence). The CDR3 length is 15 residues. The V segment lost 5 bases and the J segment 7 bases; nucleotides outside the gene matches: 4.

This rearrangement joins TRBV6-2 or TRBV6-3 to TRBJ2-1; 10 bases line up with TRBD2. This CDR3 is 15 amino acids long. J lost 6 bases, V lost 4 bases, and 6 bases had no gene match. Germline V gene sequence: CDR1 MNHEY, CDR2 SVGEGT. CDR3 in amino acids: CASSSRLAGFNEQFF. The CDR3 DNA reads as TGTGCCAGCAGTTCCCGACTAGCGGGCTTCAATGAGCAGTTCTTC.

This clonotype turned up a few times. V is TRBV12-3 or TRBV12-4 and J is TRBJ1-2; the match to TRBD1 covers 8 bases. The CDR3 is 16 amino acids. The V segment lost 5 bases and the J segment 6 bases; nucleotides outside the gene matches: 14. The CDR3 here is CASSLSRGGQGDGYTF. As DNA, the CDR3 is TGTGCCAGCAGTCTCAGTCGCGGTGGACAGGGTGATGGCTACACCTTC.

This clonotype was detected a few times. This chain joins TRBV29-1 and TRBJ2-4, with TRBD1 matching 7 bases. The CDR3 sequence is 13 residues long. V dropped 5 bases and J dropped 6; count of bases not matched to a gene: 7. Germline values: CDR1 SQVTM, CDR2 ANQGSEA. CDR3 in amino acids: CSVLGGAGNIQYF. The CDR3 nucleotides read TGCAGCGTTTTAGGGGGCGCGGGAAACATTCAGTACTTC.

The J gene is TRBJ2-5, the V gene TRBV12-3 or TRBV12-4; TRBD1 might be the D (6 bases). Trimming shortened V by 4 bases and J by 6 bases, and 15 bases separated the two germline ends. The length of the CDR3 is 14 residues. Written as DNA, the CDR3 is TGTGCCAGCAGTTCAATGGGGGCCGAGAAGACCCAGTACTTC. This sequence encodes CASSSMGAEKTQYF.

The sample holds one count of this clonotype. The V call is TRBV3-1, the J call TRBJ2-2; D is possibly TRBD2 (6 bases). Per the germline V gene, CDR1 is LGHDT and CDR2 is YNNKEL (reference sequence). This CDR3 contains 15 residues. V was clipped by 10 bases and J by 1 base, with 16 bases between them. The CDR3 spells CATGYGTLNTGELFF. DNA of the CDR3: TGTGCCACCGGCTACGGGACTCTGAACACCGGGGAGCTGTTTTTT.